One sample yielded the 20 T cell receptor beta chains listed below, sequenced in a study of T cell responses to AZD1222 COVID-19 vaccine (dated by TCRdb to the early 2020s). The time point label corresponds to: about 28 days (+/-7) after the second vaccine dose. The protocol used for the library was the immunoSEQ multiplex PCR assay. Drawn from immuneACCESS, this table holds only the in-frame rearrangements with V and J called that TCRdb kept. Clones are partly lost; checked studies trace under half to an unresolved V gene and leave the rest unexplained. Present in this sample are around 120,000 clones, 86% of which were seen just once. Together, the top ten hold 17% of the sample. The source was peripheral blood, collected 28 days after the second AZD1222 dose. These receptors were obtained from an adult who received the AZD1222 COVID-19 vaccine.

This chain connects TRBV6-6 to TRBJ2-5; 7 positions match TRBD1. The CDR3 runs 15 residues. Germline V gene data show CDR1 as MNHNY and CDR2 as SVGAGI (reference sequence). V dropped 6 bases and J dropped 1; count of bases not matched to a gene: 8. CDR3 sequence (DNA): TGTGCCAGCAGCAAAACGGGACAGCCCCAAGAGACCCAGTACTTC. Translating it yields CASSKTGQPQETQYF.

V gene TRBV7-9 combines with J gene TRBJ2-7; TRBD2 matches at 11 bases. The germline CDR1 and CDR2 sequences are SEHNR and FQNEAQ (reference sequence). The CDR3 consists of 16 residues. The junction had 6 bases not matched to a gene; V was cut back by 5 bases and J by 0 bases. The CDR3 sequence: CASSHAGLAGSYEQYF. CDR3 in DNA: TGTGCCAGCAGCCACGCCGGACTAGCGGGCTCCTACGAGCAGTACTTC. Full variable domain (rest looked up from reference TRBV7-9 and TRBJ2-7): DTGVSQNPRHKITKRGQNVTFRCDPISEHNRLYWYRQTLGQGPEFLTYFQNEAQLEKSRLLSDRFSAERPKGSFSTLEIQRTEQGDSAMYLCASSHAGLAGSYEQYFGPGTRLTVT.

Points on this clone: The germline gene is not matched at one end of the junction; a read error may be the cause. The CDR3 DNA is TGCGCCAGCAGTCCGCAGGGTCCAGAAACGCAGTATTTT. Translated: CASSPQGPETQYF. The V call is TRBV10-2, the J call TRBJ2-3; D possibly corresponds to TRBD1 (5 bases). The CDR3 length is 13 residues. CDR1 WSHSY and CDR2 SAAADI come from the germline V gene.

The J gene is TRBJ2-7, the V gene TRBV6-5; 8 bases line up with TRBD2. The CDR3 covers 15 residues. After removal of 5 bases from V and 2 bases from J, the junction contained 8 bases not matched to a gene. Germline V gene lookup returns CDR1 MNHEY and CDR2 SVGAGI. The CDR3 protein is CASSSGTRGAYEQYF. In nucleotides, the CDR3 is TGTGCCAGCAGTAGCGGGACTAGGGGGGCCTACGAGCAGTACTTC.

The rearrangement uses TRBV19 and TRBJ1-5; TRBD1 agrees at 8 bases. With 2 bases clipped from V and 3 bases from J, the junction kept 6 bases outside the gene matches. The CDR3 is 16 amino acids. CDR1 and CDR2 from the germline V gene are LNHDA and SQIVND (reference sequence). The CDR3 region has the DNA TGTGCCAGTAGTATAACCGGGACAGGCGTCAATCAGCCCCAGCATTTT. Protein sequence: CASSITGTGVNQPQHF.

This clone is labeled medium-sized (0.01 to 0.1%). V is TRBV7-2 and J is TRBJ2-7; D may be TRBD1 (7 bases). Per the germline V gene, CDR1 is SGHTA and CDR2 is FQGNSA. The CDR3 runs to 17 residues. The ends were cut back, 6 bases at V and 0 bases at J, with 21 bases in the middle. CDR3 in DNA: TGTGCCAGCAGTCGAACTCGCGGGACAGAAAGCTCCTACGAGCAGTACTTC. This encodes CASSRTRGTESSYEQYF.

V usage is TRBV27 and J usage is TRBJ1-5; weak D call: TRBD1 (5 bases). This CDR3 region has 12 residues. Germline CDR1 reads MNHEY; CDR2 reads SMNVEV (reference sequence). V lost 11 bases and J 7 bases, leaving 15 bases between the germline ends. The CDR3 loop is CASGRNGQPQHF. CDR3 nucleotides: TGTGCCTCAGGGAGAAATGGCCAGCCCCAGCATTTT.

The chain employs TRBV29-1 and TRBJ2-3, with TRBD1 as a possible D gene (5 bases). The germline gives CDR1 SQVTM, CDR2 ANQGSEA. This CDR3 is 12 amino acids long. DNA of the CDR3: TGCAGGGGGCATCCGCTCGGAGATACGCAGTATTTT. Its protein product is CRGHPLGDTQYF.

The CDR3 is CAIKQGDYGYTF. The DNA for the CDR3 is TGTGCCATCAAGCAGGGCGACTATGGCTACACCTTC. The rearrangement links TRBV10-3 to TRBJ1-2, with a weak D call TRBD1 (5 bases). The germline V gene has CDR1 ENHRY and CDR2 SYGVKD. V was clipped by 7 bases and J by 3 bases, with 9 bases between them. This CDR3 spans 12 amino acids.

The chain employs TRBV5-6 and TRBJ1-1; D uncertain. CDR3 size: 14 residues. The V end was cut by 1 base, the J end by 0 bases, with 7 bases between. Germline V lookup: CDR1 SGHDT, CDR2 YYEEEE. This CDR3 is CASSLLLLNTEAFF. CDR3 coding DNA: TGTGCCAGCAGCTTGCTCCTATTGAACACTGAAGCTTTCTTT. The variable domain in full, completed from reference TRBV5-6 and TRBJ1-1, reads DAGVTQSPTHLIKTRGQQVTLRCSPKSGHDTVSWYQQALGQGPQFIFQYYEEEERQRGNFPDRFSGHQFPNYSSELNVNALLLGDSALYLCASSLLLLNTEAFFGQGTRLTVV.

The table lists this clone with many counts. The V call is TRBV18, the J call TRBJ1-1; the D is unclear. Germline loops: CDR1 KGHSH, CDR2 LQKENI. V was pared by 0 bases and J by 1 base, with 6 bases between. This CDR3 region has 14 residues. CDR3 sequence (DNA): TGTGCCAGCTCACCACCATGGACGAACACTGAAGCTTTCTTT. It translates to CASSPPWTNTEAFF.

This chain links TRBV4-1 with TRBJ1-1; TRBD1 is a possible D gene (6 bases). The CDR3 spans 16 residues. Germline CDR1 MGHRA, CDR2 YSYEKL. The V end was cut by 4 bases, the J end by 3 bases, with 18 bases between. The CDR3 nucleotides read TGCGCCAGCAGCCGAGCTAAAGGACAGACCTACACTGAAGCTTTCTTT. This translates into CASSRAKGQTYTEAFF.

V usage is TRBV28 and J usage is TRBJ1-6; 8 bases agree with TRBD1. Germline V gene sequence: CDR1 MDHEN, CDR2 SYDVKM. CDR3 length equals 15 residues. With 6 bases clipped from V and 9 bases from J, the junction kept 10 bases outside the gene matches. The CDR3 reads CASSVFGTGFSPLHF. CDR3 bases: TGTGCCAGCAGCGTTTTCGGGACAGGCTTTTCACCCCTCCACTTT. The variable domain in full, with the rest retrieved from reference TRBV28 and TRBJ1-6, is DVKVTQSSRYLVKRTGEKVFLECVQDMDHENMFWYRQDPGLGLRLIYFSYDVKMKEKGDIPEGYSVSREKKERFSLILESASTNQTSMYLCASSVFGTGFSPLHFGNGTRLTVT.

This chain links TRBV24-1 with TRBJ2-2; D perhaps matches TRBD1 (6 bases). Germline V gene sequence: CDR1 KGHDR, CDR2 SFDVKD. This CDR3 has 13 amino acids. The germline V and J ends were trimmed by 5 bases and 6 bases, with 9 bases remaining between them. The CDR3 is CATSGYRAGELFF. In DNA form, the CDR3 reads TGTGCCACCAGTGGTTACAGGGCCGGGGAGCTGTTTTTT.

This clone was found once. Other DNA sequences of this sample code for an identical CDR3. V and J are TRBV3-1 (or the pseudogene TRBV3-2) and TRBJ1-3, with unresolved D. CDR1 is LGHDT and CDR2 is YNNKEL in the germline V gene (reference sequence). The CDR3 runs 14 residues. Trimming removed 3 bases at V and 0 bases at J, with 6 bases between. CDR3 in DNA: TGTGCCAGCAGCCAGGCGGTCTCTGGAAACACCATATATTTT. Its protein is CASSQAVSGNTIYF.

V and J are TRBV2 and TRBJ1-2, with a tentative D call TRBD1 (5 bases). Germline loops: CDR1 SNHLY, CDR2 FYNNEI. CDR3 length: 17 residues. V lost 5 bases and J 2 bases, leaving 21 bases between the germline ends. Here the CDR3 DNA reads TGTGCCAGCAGTACCCAAACAGGCCGCTTTAAAAACTATGGCTACACCTTC. Protein sequence: CASSTQTGRFKNYGYTF.

The genes are TRBV6-5 and TRBJ2-1; maybe TRBD1 (5 bases). The CDR3 runs 12 residues. Trimming cost V 5 bases and J 7 bases, with 9 bases left between them. Germline V gives CDR1 MNHEY, CDR2 SVGAGI. The CDR3 region is CASSPGPNEQFF. The CDR3 nucleotides read TGTGCCAGCAGTCCAGGGCCTAATGAGCAGTTCTTC.

V is TRBV19 and J is TRBJ1-5; maybe TRBD1 (5 bases). V lost 4 bases to trimming and J lost 4 bases, with 8 bases between them. The germline gives CDR1 LNHDA, CDR2 SQIVND (reference sequence). The CDR3 covers 13 residues. CDR3 amino acids: CASSRQLNQPQHF. CDR3 bases: TGTGCCAGTAGTAGACAGTTAAATCAGCCCCAGCATTTT.

The genes are TRBV18 and TRBJ1-1; no reliable D call. There are 14 residues in the CDR3. Looked up from germline, CDR1 is KGHSH and CDR2 is LQKENI. Trimming removed 6 bases at V and 0 bases at J, with 11 bases between. The CDR3 loop is CASSQFELNTEAFF. The CDR3, as DNA: TGTGCCAGCTCCCAATTCGAGCTGAACACTGAAGCTTTCTTT.

The V call is TRBV11-2, the J call TRBJ2-1; 7 bases are a match to TRBD1. Germline-derived CDR1 and CDR2 are SGHAT and FQNNGV. After removal of 0 bases from V and 9 bases from J, the junction contained 14 bases not matched to a gene. The CDR3 length is 17 residues. In nucleotides, the CDR3 is TGTGCCAGCAGCTTAGATCAATCCCAGGGGAGACAGGGTGAGCAGTTCTTC. Protein sequence: CASSLDQSQGRQGEQFF.